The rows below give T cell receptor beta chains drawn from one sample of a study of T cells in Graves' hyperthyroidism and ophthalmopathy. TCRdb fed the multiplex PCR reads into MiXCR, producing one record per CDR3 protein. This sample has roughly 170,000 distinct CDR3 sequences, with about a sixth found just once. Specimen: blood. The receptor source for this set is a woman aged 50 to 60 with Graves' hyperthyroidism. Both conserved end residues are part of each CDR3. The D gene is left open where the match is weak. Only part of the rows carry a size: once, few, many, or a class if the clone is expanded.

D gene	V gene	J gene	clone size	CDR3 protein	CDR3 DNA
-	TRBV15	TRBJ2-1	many	CATSRALGGNEQFF	TGTGCCACCAGCAGAGCACTAGGAGGTAATGAGCAGTTCTTC
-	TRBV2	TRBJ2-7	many	CASSDAGAGAYEQYF	TGTGCCAGCAGTGACGCCGGGGCAGGGGCCTACGAGCAGTACTTC
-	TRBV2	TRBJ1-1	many	CASSSRRVNTEAFF	TGTGCCAGCAGTTCAAGACGGGTGAACACTGAAGCTTTCTTT
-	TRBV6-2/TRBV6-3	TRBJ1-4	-	CASSHGEKLFF	TGTGCCAGCAGCCACGGTGAAAAACTGTTTTTT
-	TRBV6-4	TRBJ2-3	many	CASSERLTDTQYF	TGTGCCAGCAGTGAGAGACTCACAGATACGCAGTATTTT
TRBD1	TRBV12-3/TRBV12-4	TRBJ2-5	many	CASSSLGQDAYETQYF	TGTGCCAGCAGTTCCTTAGGACAGGACGCATACGAGACCCAGTACTTC
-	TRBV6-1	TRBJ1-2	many	CASSEAASGPYGYTF	TGTGCCAGCAGTGAAGCGGCCTCAGGGCCGTATGGCTACACCTTC
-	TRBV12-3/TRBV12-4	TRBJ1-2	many	CASSLSYREVGGYTF	TGTGCCAGCAGCCTTTCGTACAGGGAAGTCGGCGGCTACACCTTC
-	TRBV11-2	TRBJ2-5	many	CASSLGRAGSGKTQYF	TGTGCCAGCAGCTTAGGCCGAGCAGGGTCCGGGAAGACCCAGTACTTC
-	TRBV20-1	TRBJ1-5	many	CSARPSRGNQPQHF	TGCAGTGCTAGACCCTCTCGAGGCAATCAGCCCCAGCATTTT
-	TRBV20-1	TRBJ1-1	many	CSASNRVNTEAFF	TGCAGTGCTAGTAACAGGGTGAACACTGAAGCTTTCTTT
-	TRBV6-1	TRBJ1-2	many	CASSPDKFYGYTF	TGTGCCAGCAGCCCGGACAAGTTCTATGGCTACACCTTC
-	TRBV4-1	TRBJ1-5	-	CASSQGPGVGNQPQHF	TGCGCCAGCAGCCAGGGACCGGGGGTCGGCAATCAGCCCCAGCATTTT
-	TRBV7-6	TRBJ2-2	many	CASSLPNRGAHLRNTGELFF	TGTGCCAGCAGCTTACCCAATCGGGGGGCCCACCTACGGAACACCGGGGAGCTGTTTTTT
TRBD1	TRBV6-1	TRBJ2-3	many	CASSVDRGGGTDTQYF	TGTGCCAGCAGTGTTGACAGGGGGGGTGGAACAGATACGCAGTATTTT
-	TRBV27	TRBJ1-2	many	CASSSFPGAYGYTF	TGTGCCAGCAGTTCGTTTCCAGGGGCTTATGGCTACACCTTC
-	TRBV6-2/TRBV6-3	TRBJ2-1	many	CASSPGQEGNEQFF	TGTGCCAGCAGTCCCGGACAGGAGGGGAATGAGCAGTTCTTC
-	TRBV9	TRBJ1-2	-	CASTKTGASFGGYTF	TGTGCCAGCACGAAGACAGGAGCATCTTTCGGTGGCTACACCTTC
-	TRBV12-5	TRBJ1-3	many	CASGSAVTPSGNTIYF	TGTGCTAGTGGTTCCGCAGTTACACCATCTGGAAACACCATATATTTT
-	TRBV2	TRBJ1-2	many	CASSDPSHYGYTF	TGTGCCAGCAGTGACCCAAGCCACTATGGCTACACCTTC
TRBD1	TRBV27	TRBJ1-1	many	CASSPQGAAVTEAFF	TGTGCCAGCAGTCCTCAGGGGGCTGCTGTCACTGAAGCTTTCTTT
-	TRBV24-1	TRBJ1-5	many	CATSDLGQPQHF	TGTGCCACCAGTGATTTGGGTCAGCCCCAGCATTTT